This entry features one TCR beta chain sequence. The data stem from a study of blood T cell repertoires in COVID-19. As for the study in general: Sites in the United States, Italy and Spain provided acute and convalescent COVID-19 samples. Sample material is recorded as cDNA or gDNA derived from T cells, B-cell-depleted T cells, or PBMCs.

Original handling: Reference gene primers were amplified, and this amplification served to estimate nucleated cell counts. Produced via immunoSEQ multiplex PCR; TCRdb's table is partial and in-frame only. That table gives V, J and clone size, and the DNA gave D and trimming. This sample has about 68,000 clones, with about 80% found just once. The CDR3 has 11 amino acids. Trimming pared 6 bases from V and 10 bases from J, leaving 11 bases between. The V and J genes are TRBV12-3 or TRBV12-4 and TRBJ2-3, with no clear D. The sample was peripheral blood. The TCR originated in a human donor in a cohort sampled during active COVID-19. Here the CDR3 reads CASSIREAQYF. CDR3 sequence (DNA): TGTGCCAGCAGCATACGCGAGGCGCAGTATTTT.